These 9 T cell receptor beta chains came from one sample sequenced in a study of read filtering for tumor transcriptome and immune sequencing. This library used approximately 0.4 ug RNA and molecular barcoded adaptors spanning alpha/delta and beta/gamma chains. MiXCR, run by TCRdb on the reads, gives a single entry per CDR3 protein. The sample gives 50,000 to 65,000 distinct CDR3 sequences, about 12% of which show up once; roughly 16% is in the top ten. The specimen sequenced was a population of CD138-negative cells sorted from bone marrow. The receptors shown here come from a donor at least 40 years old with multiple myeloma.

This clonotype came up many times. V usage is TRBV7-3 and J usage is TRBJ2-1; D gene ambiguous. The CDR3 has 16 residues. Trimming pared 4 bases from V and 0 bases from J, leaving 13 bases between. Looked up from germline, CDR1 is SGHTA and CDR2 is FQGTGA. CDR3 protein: CASSSRRRSSYNEQFF. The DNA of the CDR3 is TGTGCCAGCAGCTCCCGACGGCGAAGCTCCTACAATGAGCAGTTCTTC.

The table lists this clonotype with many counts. The CDR3 sequence: CASSAQTGVGQPQHF. The CDR3 nucleotides read TGTGCCAGCAGCGCACAGACAGGGGTGGGTCAGCCCCAGCATTTT. The chain combines TRBV7-6 with TRBJ1-5; 8 positions agree with TRBD1. Trimming cost V 5 bases and J 6 bases; bases outside gene matches: 9. The CDR3 has 15 residues. Germline V gives CDR1 SGHVS, CDR2 FNYEAQ.

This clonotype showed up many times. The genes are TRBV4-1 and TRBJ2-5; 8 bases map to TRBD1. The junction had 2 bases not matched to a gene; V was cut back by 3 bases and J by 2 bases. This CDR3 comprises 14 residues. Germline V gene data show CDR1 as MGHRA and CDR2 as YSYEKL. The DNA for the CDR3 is TGCGCCAGCAGCCAGAACAGGGGGCAAGAGACCCAGTACTTC. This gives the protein CASSQNRGQETQYF.

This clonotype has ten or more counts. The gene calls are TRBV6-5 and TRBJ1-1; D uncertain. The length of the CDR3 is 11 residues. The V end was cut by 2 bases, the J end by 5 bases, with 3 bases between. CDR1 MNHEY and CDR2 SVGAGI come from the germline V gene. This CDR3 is CASSYGTEAFF. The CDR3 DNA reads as TGTGCCAGCAGTTACGGAACTGAAGCTTTCTTT.

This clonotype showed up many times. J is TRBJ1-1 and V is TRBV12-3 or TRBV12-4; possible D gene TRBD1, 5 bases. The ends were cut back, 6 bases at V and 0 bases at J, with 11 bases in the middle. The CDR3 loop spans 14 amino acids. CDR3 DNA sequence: TGTGCCAGCAGCCTGAACAGGATGAACACTGAAGCTTTCTTT. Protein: CASSLNRMNTEAFF.

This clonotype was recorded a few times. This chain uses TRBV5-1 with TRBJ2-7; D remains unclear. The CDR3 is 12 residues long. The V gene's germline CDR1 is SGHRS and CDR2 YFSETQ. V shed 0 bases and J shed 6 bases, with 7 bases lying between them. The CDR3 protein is CASSLGLAEQYF. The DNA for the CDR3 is TGCGCCAGCAGCTTGGGGTTGGCCGAGCAGTACTTC.

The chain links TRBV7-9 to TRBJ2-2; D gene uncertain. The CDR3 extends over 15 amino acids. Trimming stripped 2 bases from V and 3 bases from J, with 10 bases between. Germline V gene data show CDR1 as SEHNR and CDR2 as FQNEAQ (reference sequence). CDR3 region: CASSLMGADTGELFF. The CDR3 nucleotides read TGTGCCAGCAGCTTAATGGGCGCGGACACCGGGGAGCTGTTTTTT.

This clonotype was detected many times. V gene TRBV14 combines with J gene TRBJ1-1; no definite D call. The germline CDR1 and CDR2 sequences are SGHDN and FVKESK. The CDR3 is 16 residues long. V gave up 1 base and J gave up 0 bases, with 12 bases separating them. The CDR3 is CASSQGPRTVNTEAFF. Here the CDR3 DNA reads TGTGCCAGCAGCCAAGGACCTCGGACGGTGAACACTGAAGCTTTCTTT.

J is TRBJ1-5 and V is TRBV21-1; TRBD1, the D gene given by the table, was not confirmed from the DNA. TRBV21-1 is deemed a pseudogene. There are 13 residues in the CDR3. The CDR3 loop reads CASSRPPSLGQHF. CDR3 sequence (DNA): TGTGCCAGCAGCAGACCCCCAAGTTTGGGACAGCATTTT.